This T cell receptor beta chain is drawn from a study of blood T cell repertoires in COVID-19. Produced via immunoSEQ multiplex PCR; TCRdb's table is partial and in-frame only. The repertoire holds approximately 200,000 clones, with 70% to 90% as singletons. The CDR3 loop spans 14 amino acids. Unmatched junction bases numbered 5, after V lost 4 bases and J lost 5 bases. Germline V gives CDR1 SGHTA, CDR2 FQGNSA. V is TRBV7-2 and J is TRBJ2-3, with TRBD2 matching 8 bases. This clonotype originated in a man between 35 and 55 years old with acute or convalescent COVID-19. Sequencing was carried out using peripheral blood. The CDR3 region is CASSYGGAQDTQYF. CDR3 bases: TGTGCCAGCAGCTACGGGGGGGCCCAAGATACGCAGTATTTT.